The sequence of this T cell receptor (beta chain) was determined in a study of shared clonotypes between healthy human individuals. The method was immunoSEQ multiplex PCR; TCRdb's version includes in-frame clones alone and lacks a portion of them. The sample records about 480,000 clones, 75% to 85% being singletons. The CDR3 consists of 13 residues. Germline CDR1 and CDR2: SNHLY and FYNNEI. V was clipped by 0 bases and J by 15 bases, with 15 bases between them. Healthy HIV-negative adults with no recent acute infections or vaccinations were recruited as donors. Study observations and caveats: Having only a few donors restricted how much genetic and exposure-history diversity was captured.

Comment on this clone: Its specificity is unknown.

Material for sequencing was PBMCs. The chain carries TRBV2 and TRBJ2-1, with D hard to call. This receptor was taken from a woman aged 40 to 49 in good health. Some clones in this sample may be carry-over from other donors' samples. The CDR3 nucleotides are TGTGCCAGCAGTGAAGCGAAGCTTTTAGGTCCGTTCTTC. Protein product: CASSEAKLLGPFF.